This T cell receptor beta chain was found in a study of radiotherapy plus CTLA-4 blockade in lung cancer. Whole-study context: Overall, around 19% of patients showed an objective response, while 25% to 40% attained disease control. Broader study findings: Among reported predictors of response, early blood T cell clone dynamics with interferon-beta performed best. Peripheral blood showed expansion of tumor-derived TCR clones after radiotherapy and ipilimumab.

V trimming: 3 bases; J trimming: 1 base; junction bases outside the gene matches: 3. CDR1 and CDR2 (germline): SGHTA, FQGNSA. This CDR3 spans 15 amino acids. Only in-frame clones appear in the TCRdb table, and some are missing; sequencing was by immunoSEQ multiplex PCR. The data contain roughly 58,000 clones, 70% to 85% of them singletons. Regarding this clone: Its antigen is not known.

Sample: peripheral blood, taken from a patient treated with radiotherapy plus ipilimumab. The rearrangement links TRBV7-2 to TRBJ1-1; the match to TRBD1 covers 9 bases. The sequence came from a human donor with non-small cell lung cancer whose response to radiotherapy plus ipilimumab could not be evaluated. The CDR3, as DNA: TGTGCCAGCAGCTTGTGGACAGGGGAGAACACTGAAGCTTTCTTT. Encoded protein: CASSLWTGENTEAFF.